The next 18 T cell receptor beta chains were all read from a single sample in a study of T cell responses to AZD1222 COVID-19 vaccine. Assay used: immunoSEQ multiplex PCR; TCRdb lists only in-frame clones, some missing. The sample contains roughly 110,000 clones, approximately 88% of which appear only once. Specimen: peripheral blood, collected 28 days after the second AZD1222 dose. The receptors come from an adult who received the AZD1222 COVID-19 vaccine.

V usage is TRBV7-9 and J usage is TRBJ2-1; TRBD1 matches 8 bases. Germline loops: CDR1 SEHNR, CDR2 FQNEAQ (reference sequence). The length of the CDR3 is 13 residues. Germline trimming cut 5 bases from V and 6 bases from J; bases unmatched to any gene: 3. CDR3 in amino acids: CASSRTGGNEQFF. Written as DNA, the CDR3 is TGTGCCAGCAGCAGAACAGGGGGCAATGAGCAGTTCTTC.

The gene calls are TRBV12-3 or TRBV12-4 and TRBJ2-5; D ambiguous. Between the trimmed V and J ends, which lost 6 bases and 7 bases, there was a span of 12 bases. The CDR3 length is 12 residues. Written as DNA, the CDR3 is TGTGCCAGCAGAGGCATTAGTGGGACCCAGTACTTC. This translates into CASRGISGTQYF.

The V call is TRBV6-5, the J call TRBJ1-4; the D gene is possibly TRBD1 (5 bases). This CDR3 spans 13 amino acids. Germline-derived CDR1 and CDR2 are MNHEY and SVGAGI. V lost 11 bases, J lost 4 bases, and 14 bases lay in between. The CDR3 sequence: CAAGGGLNEKLFF. The CDR3 region has the DNA TGTGCCGCCGGGGGAGGGCTTAATGAAAAACTGTTTTTT.

The gene calls are TRBV7-9 and TRBJ1-2; D gene unclear. CDR1 and CDR2 from the germline V gene are SEHNR and FQNEAQ (reference sequence). The CDR3 extends over 12 amino acids. V lost 3 bases and J 5 bases, leaving 7 bases between the germline ends. The DNA of the CDR3 is TGTGCCAGCAGCTTTTCTGATTATGGCTACACCTTC. Protein sequence: CASSFSDYGYTF.

In its sample, this clone was seen once. V is TRBV7-2 and J is TRBJ2-5; the D gene could be TRBD1 or TRBD2 (6 bases each). V was cut by 2 bases and J by 2 bases, with 21 bases left in between. Germline CDR1 reads SGHTA; CDR2 reads FQGNSA. The CDR3 length is 18 residues. The CDR3 loop reads CASSLRGRGDALQETQYF. The CDR3 coding sequence is TGTGCCAGCAGCTTAAGGGGAAGGGGGGACGCCTTACAAGAGACCCAGTACTTC. Full variable domain (outside the CDR3, taken from reference TRBV7-2 and TRBJ2-5): GAGVSQSPSNKVTEKGKDVELRCDPISGHTALYWYRQSLGQGLEFLIYFQGNSAPDKSGLPSDRFSAERTGGSVSTLTIQRTQQEDSAVYLCASSLRGRGDALQETQYFGPGTRLLVL.

This clone was counted once. This chain uses TRBV28 with TRBJ2-7; 7 positions agree with TRBD2. The length of the CDR3 is 15 residues. Trimming cost V 7 bases and J 0 bases; bases outside gene matches: 9. The V gene's germline CDR1 is MDHEN and CDR2 SYDVKM. CDR3 coding DNA: TGTGCCAGCACGGGGCGGGGGTATTTCTCCTACGAGCAGTACTTC. Protein: CASTGRGYFSYEQYF.

The DNA of the CDR3 is TGTGCCAGTAGTATCTCTATGAGCTCCTACAATGAGCAGTTCTTC. Protein sequence: CASSISMSSYNEQFF. The V call is TRBV19, the J call TRBJ2-1; D is unclear. CDR1 is LNHDA, CDR2 SQIVND, per germline (reference sequence). The V gene lost 3 bases and the J gene lost 0 bases, with 9 bases spanning the gap. This CDR3 spans 15 amino acids. Combining the CDR3 with reference TRBV19 and TRBJ2-1 gives the whole variable domain DGGITQSPKYLFRKEGQNVTLSCEQNLNHDAMYWYRQDPGQGLRLIYYSQIVNDFQKGDIAEGYSVSREKKESFPLTVTSAQKNPTAFYLCASSISMSSYNEQFFGPGTRLTVL.

The chain combines TRBV9 with TRBJ2-7; tentatively, D is TRBD2 (6 bases). Trimming took 0 bases from V and 2 from J, leaving 9 bases between them. Germline V lookup: CDR1 SGDLS, CDR2 YYNGEE. This CDR3 has 14 residues. Here the CDR3 DNA reads TGTGCCAGCAGCGTAGGCGGGGCCCCCTACGAGCAGTACTTC. Its translation: CASSVGGAPYEQYF.

The chain employs TRBV5-4 and TRBJ2-5; 15 bases are shared with TRBD2. The CDR3 consists of 15 residues. V gave up 4 bases and J gave up 3 bases; unmatched junction bases: 1. CDR1 is SGHNT and CDR2 is YYREEE in the germline V gene (reference sequence). CDR3 sequence: CASSRTSGGEETQYF. CDR3 DNA: TGTGCCAGCAGCAGGACTAGCGGGGGGGAAGAGACCCAGTACTTC.

The gene calls are TRBV6-5 and TRBJ2-3; 7 positions match TRBD1. Germline V gives CDR1 MNHEY, CDR2 SVGAGI. V was clipped by 7 bases and J by 2 bases; unmatched bases: 6. This CDR3 is 14 amino acids long. The CDR3: CASNGDRATDTQYF. The CDR3 DNA reads as TGTGCCAGCAATGGAGACAGGGCCACAGATACGCAGTATTTT.

This clone showed up just once. The DNA of the CDR3 is TGTGCCAGCTCACTAAAGATGGGTTTCGATAGCAATCAGCCCCAGCATTTT. As protein: CASSLKMGFDSNQPQHF. The V call is TRBV18, the J call TRBJ1-5; D unresolved. The V gene's germline CDR1 is KGHSH and CDR2 LQKENI. The CDR3 totals 17 residues. Trimming removed 4 bases from V and 0 bases from J, with 16 bases in between.

V and J are TRBV3-1 (or the pseudogene TRBV3-2) and TRBJ2-7; TRBD2 matches 7 bases. Trimming cost V 8 bases and J 5 bases; bases outside gene matches: 0. The germline gives CDR1 LGHDT, CDR2 YNNKEL (reference sequence). The CDR3 runs 10 residues. The CDR3 is CASAGDEQYF. CDR3 DNA: TGTGCCAGCGCGGGGGACGAGCAGTACTTC.

CDR3 coding DNA: TGTGCCAGCACTGGCGGGACAGCTTACTATGGCTACACCTTC. This encodes CASTGGTAYYGYTF. The chain is built from TRBV2 and TRBJ1-2; 7 bases align to TRBD1. The CDR3 loop spans 14 amino acids. J was trimmed by 3 bases and V by 7 bases; bases with no gene match: 8. CDR1 is SNHLY and CDR2 is FYNNEI in the germline V gene.

The DNA for the CDR3 is TGTGCCACCAGTGATTTGGGAGAGACCCAGTACTTC. This gives the protein CATSDLGETQYF. V usage is TRBV24-1 and J usage is TRBJ2-5; D gene uncertain. V was trimmed by 0 bases and J by 4 bases, leaving 2 bases between them. Germline CDR1 and CDR2: KGHDR and SFDVKD. This CDR3 is built from 12 residues.

The rearrangement links TRBV19 to TRBJ1-6; tentatively, D is TRBD1 (6 bases). V was cut by 6 bases and J by 2 bases, with 14 bases left in between. Germline assignment: CDR1 LNHDA and CDR2 SQIVND (reference sequence). There are 16 residues in the CDR3. CDR3 amino acids: CASSRQGRTYNSPLHF. The CDR3 DNA reads TGTGCCAGTAGCAGGCAGGGGCGGACCTATAATTCACCCCTCCACTTT. Full variable domain (rest looked up from reference TRBV19 and TRBJ1-6): DGGITQSPKYLFRKEGQNVTLSCEQNLNHDAMYWYRQDPGQGLRLIYYSQIVNDFQKGDIAEGYSVSREKKESFPLTVTSAQKNPTAFYLCASSRQGRTYNSPLHFGNGTRLTVT.

The genes are TRBV15 and TRBJ2-7; D not certain. This CDR3 comprises 12 residues. Germline values: CDR1 LNHNV, CDR2 YYDKDF (reference sequence). V shed 5 bases and J shed 3 bases, with 8 bases lying between them. The DNA for the CDR3 is TGTGCCACCAGCCCTGGGTTCTACGAGCAGTACTTC. This gives the protein CATSPGFYEQYF.

CDR3 protein: CASTSVGAETFF. In nucleotides, the CDR3 is TGTGCCAGCACCTCAGTGGGGGCCGAAACTTTCTTT. This chain uses TRBV12-3 or TRBV12-4 with TRBJ1-1, with a possible D match to TRBD1 (6 bases). The length of the CDR3 is 12 residues. The V and J ends lost 7 bases and 12 bases respectively, with 18 bases between them.

The chain carries TRBV19 and TRBJ1-5; no clear D gene. From germline, CDR1 is LNHDA and CDR2 SQIVND (reference sequence). Trimming pared 5 bases from V and 4 bases from J, leaving 9 bases between. The CDR3 contains 13 residues. The CDR3 DNA follows: TGTGCCAGTAGTTGGGCTGAAAATCAGCCCCAGCATTTT. Translated, it gives CASSWAENQPQHF. The full variable domain, rest sourced from reference TRBV19 and TRBJ1-5, is DGGITQSPKYLFRKEGQNVTLSCEQNLNHDAMYWYRQDPGQGLRLIYYSQIVNDFQKGDIAEGYSVSREKKESFPLTVTSAQKNPTAFYLCASSWAENQPQHFGDGTRLSIL.